This is a list of T cell receptor beta chains from one sample in a study of blood T cell repertoires in COVID-19. Here immunoSEQ multiplex PCR was the method, and the copy in TCRdb shows in-frame clones only, minus some. Among 300,000 to 400,000 clones listed, 75% to 90% were seen once. Sequencing was performed on peripheral blood. The receptors shown here come from a woman aged 60-75 years with COVID-19, enrolled during active disease. Both conserved end residues are part of each CDR3. The order of the fields is clone size, D gene, J gene, V gene, CDR3 DNA, CDR3 protein. D genes are given only for firm matches. Rows may omit the clone size; those that give it use once, few, many or a size class.

size: NA; D: TRBD2; J: TRBJ2-3; V: TRBV19; DNA: TGTGCCAGTAGTCCGGGACTAGCTACCACAGATACGCAGTATTTT; CDR3: CASSPGLATTDTQYF
size: NA; D: NA; J: TRBJ1-5; V: TRBV30; DNA: TGTGCCTGGAACGGGGGGAGGGGGGATCAGCCCCAGCATTTT; CDR3: CAWNGGRGDQPQHF
size: once; D: NA; J: TRBJ1-3; V: TRBV19; DNA: TGTGCCAGTATGTTCAGGGACTCTGGAAACACCATATATTTT; CDR3: CASMFRDSGNTIYF
size: NA; D: NA; J: TRBJ2-1; V: TRBV12-3/TRBV12-4; DNA: TGTGCCAGCAGATCGAACCATGAGGAGCAGTTCTTC; CDR3: CASRSNHEEQFF
size: NA; D: TRBD1; J: TRBJ1-2; V: TRBV30; DNA: TGTGCCTGGAGTGATCCGGGACAGGCGCATCAAGAGGCACGGTATGGCTACACCTTC; CDR3: CAWSDPGQAHQEARYGYTF
size: NA; D: NA; J: TRBJ1-6; V: TRBV4-2; DNA: TGTGCCAGCAGCCAGCAGGGTGGAGGGTCACCCCTCCACTTT; CDR3: CASSQQGGGSPLHF
size: NA; D: NA; J: TRBJ1-1; V: TRBV4-3; DNA: TGCGCCAGCAGCCAAGATAAAGCCGGGAGAGCTTTCTTT; CDR3: CASSQDKAGRAFF
size: NA; D: TRBD1; J: TRBJ2-3; V: TRBV9; DNA: TGTGCCAGCAGCGGGGTCCGAGGGACAGGGAATCAAGATACGCAGTATTTT; CDR3: CASSGVRGTGNQDTQYF
size: once; D: TRBD2; J: TRBJ2-2; V: TRBV3-1/TRBV3-2; DNA: TGTGCCAGCAGCCCCCATAGCGGGGTAAACACCGGGGAGCTGTTTTTT; CDR3: CASSPHSGVNTGELFF
size: NA; D: NA; J: TRBJ2-2; V: TRBV9; DNA: TGTGCCAGCGGAAGAGACACGAACACCGGGGAGCTGTTTTTT; CDR3: CASGRDTNTGELFF
size: NA; D: NA; J: TRBJ2-1; V: TRBV10-3; DNA: TGTGCCATCAGTGAGTCTGCTCGCCTGAGGGTAAGCTCCTACAATGAGCAGTTCTTC; CDR3: CAISESARLRVSSYNEQFF
size: NA; D: TRBD1; J: TRBJ2-6; V: TRBV27; DNA: TGTGCCAGCAAACCGACAGGGGACCTCTCTGGGGCCAACGTCCTGACTTTC; CDR3: CASKPTGDLSGANVLTF
size: NA; D: NA; J: TRBJ2-1; V: TRBV27; DNA: TGTGCCAGCGTTCCCCCGAGGGCGGGTCACAATGAGCAGTTCTTC; CDR3: CASVPPRAGHNEQFF
size: few; D: TRBD1; J: TRBJ1-2; V: TRBV7-9; DNA: TGTGCCAGCAGCCCGGACAGGGGGCATAACTATGGCTACACCTTC; CDR3: CASSPDRGHNYGYTF
size: NA; D: TRBD1; J: TRBJ1-2; V: TRBV5-1; DNA: TGCGCCAGCAGCTTGGTAGGACAGGGGTATGGCTACACCTTC; CDR3: CASSLVGQGYGYTF